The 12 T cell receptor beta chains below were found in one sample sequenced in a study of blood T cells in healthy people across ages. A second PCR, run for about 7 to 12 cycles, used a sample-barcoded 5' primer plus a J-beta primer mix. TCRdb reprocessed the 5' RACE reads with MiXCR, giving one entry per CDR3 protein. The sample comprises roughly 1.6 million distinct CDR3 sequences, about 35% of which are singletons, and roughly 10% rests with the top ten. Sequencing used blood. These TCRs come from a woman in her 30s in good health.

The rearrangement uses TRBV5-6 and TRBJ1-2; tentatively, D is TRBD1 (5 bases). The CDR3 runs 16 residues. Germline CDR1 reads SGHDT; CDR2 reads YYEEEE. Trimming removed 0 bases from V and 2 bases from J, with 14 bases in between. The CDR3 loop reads CASSLVSWGGNYGYTF. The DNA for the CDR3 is TGTGCCAGCAGCTTGGTCTCATGGGGCGGAAACTATGGCTACACCTTC.

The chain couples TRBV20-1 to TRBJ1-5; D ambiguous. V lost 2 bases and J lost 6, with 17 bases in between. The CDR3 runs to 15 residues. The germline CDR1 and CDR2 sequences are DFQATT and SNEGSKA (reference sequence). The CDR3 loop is CSARSPVRGSQPQHF. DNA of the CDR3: TGCAGTGCTAGAAGCCCAGTACGGGGAAGTCAGCCCCAGCATTTT.

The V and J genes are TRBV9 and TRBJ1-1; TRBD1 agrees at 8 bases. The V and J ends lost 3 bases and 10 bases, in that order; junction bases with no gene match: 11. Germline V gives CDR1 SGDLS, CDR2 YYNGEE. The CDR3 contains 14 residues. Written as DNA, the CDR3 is TGTGCCAGCAGCGCCGGACAGGGTCCGGGTCCAGCTTTCTTT. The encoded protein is CASSAGQGPGPAFF.

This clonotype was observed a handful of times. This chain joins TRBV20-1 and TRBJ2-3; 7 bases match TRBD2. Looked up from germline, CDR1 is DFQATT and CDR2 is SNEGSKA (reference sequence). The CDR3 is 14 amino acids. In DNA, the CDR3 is TGCAGGGGGGGGACCCAGGGAGGCACAGATACGCAGTATTTT. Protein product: CRGGTQGGTDTQYF.

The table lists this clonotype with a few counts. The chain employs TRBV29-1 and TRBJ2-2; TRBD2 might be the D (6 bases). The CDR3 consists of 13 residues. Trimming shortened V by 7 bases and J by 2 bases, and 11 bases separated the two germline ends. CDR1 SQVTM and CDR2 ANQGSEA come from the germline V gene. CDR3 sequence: CSAGTVNTGELFF. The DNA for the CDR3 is TGCAGCGCTGGGACTGTTAACACCGGGGAGCTGTTTTTT.

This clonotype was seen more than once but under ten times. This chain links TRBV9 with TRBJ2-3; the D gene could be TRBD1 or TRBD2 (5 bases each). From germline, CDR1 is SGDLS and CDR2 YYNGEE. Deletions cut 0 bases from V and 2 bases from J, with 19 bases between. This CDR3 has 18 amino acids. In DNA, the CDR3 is TGTGCCAGCAGCGTAGCCTCTGCTGGGGCTAGCCTCACAGATACGCAGTATTTT. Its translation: CASSVASAGASLTDTQYF.

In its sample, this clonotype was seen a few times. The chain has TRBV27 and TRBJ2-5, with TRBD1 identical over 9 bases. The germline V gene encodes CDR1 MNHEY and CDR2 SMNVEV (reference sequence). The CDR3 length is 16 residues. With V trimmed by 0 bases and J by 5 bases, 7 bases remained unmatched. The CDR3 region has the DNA TGTGCCAGCAGTTTATCCCAGTACAGGGGGCGGGAGACCCAGTACTTC. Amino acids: CASSLSQYRGRETQYF.

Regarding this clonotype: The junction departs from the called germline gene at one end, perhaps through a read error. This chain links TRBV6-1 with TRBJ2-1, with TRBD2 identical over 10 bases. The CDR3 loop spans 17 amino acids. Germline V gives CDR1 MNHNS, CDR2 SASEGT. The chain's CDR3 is CAGSEHLAGETGNEQFF. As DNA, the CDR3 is TGTGCCGGCAGTGAGCACCTAGCGGGAGAGACGGGGAATGAGCAGTTCTTC.

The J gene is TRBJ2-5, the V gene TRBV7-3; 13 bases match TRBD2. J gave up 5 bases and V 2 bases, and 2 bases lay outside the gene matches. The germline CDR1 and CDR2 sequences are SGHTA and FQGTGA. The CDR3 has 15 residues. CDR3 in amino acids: CASSLGTSGIETQYF. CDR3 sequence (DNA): TGTGCCAGCAGCTTAGGGACTAGCGGGATCGAGACCCAGTACTTC.

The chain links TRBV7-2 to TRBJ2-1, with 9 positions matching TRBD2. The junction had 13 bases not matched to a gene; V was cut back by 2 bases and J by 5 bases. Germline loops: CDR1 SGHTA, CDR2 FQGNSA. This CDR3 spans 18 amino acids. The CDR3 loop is CASSLLVQWASGNNEQFF. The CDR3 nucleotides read TGTGCCAGCAGCTTATTGGTGCAATGGGCTAGCGGGAACAATGAGCAGTTCTTC.

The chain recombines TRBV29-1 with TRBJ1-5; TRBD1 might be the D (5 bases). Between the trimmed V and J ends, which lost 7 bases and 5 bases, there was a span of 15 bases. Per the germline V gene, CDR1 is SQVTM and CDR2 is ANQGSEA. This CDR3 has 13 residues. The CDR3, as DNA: TGCAGCGCCCTTATCGGGGGGGATCAGCCCCAGCATTTT. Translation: CSALIGGDQPQHF.

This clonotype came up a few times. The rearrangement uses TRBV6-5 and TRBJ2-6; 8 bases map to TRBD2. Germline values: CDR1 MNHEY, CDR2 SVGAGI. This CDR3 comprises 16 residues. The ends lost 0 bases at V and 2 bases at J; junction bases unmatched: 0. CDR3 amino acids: CASSYSLAAGANVLTF. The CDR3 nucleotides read TGTGCCAGCAGTTACTCACTAGCGGCTGGGGCCAACGTCCTGACTTTC.